Following are 2 T cell receptor beta chains from one sample sequenced in a study of cytomegalovirus exposure and HLA in healthy donors. PCR employed 60 Vbeta and 13 Jbeta primers. Data came from immunoSEQ multiplex PCR; TCRdb stores just in-frame clones and leaves some out. The specimen's table records around 200,000 clones. The sequencing input was PBMCs. Receptors originate from a woman in her thirties in good health and CMV-seropositive.

J is TRBJ2-6 and V is TRBV15; no firm D call. From germline, CDR1 is LNHNV and CDR2 YYDKDF (reference sequence). V shed 1 base and J shed 2 bases, with 9 bases lying between them. CDR3 length: 16 residues. This CDR3 is CATSRGSLAGANVLTF. In DNA, the CDR3 is TGTGCCACCAGCAGAGGTTCCCTAGCTGGGGCCAACGTCCTGACTTTC.

This chain links TRBV21-1 with TRBJ2-5; the DNA was not used to check the table's D call, TRBD1. TRBV21-1 is labeled a pseudogene. The CDR3 is 16 residues long. For the CDR3, the DNA is TGTGCCAGCAGCAATTCTGGGACAGTTAACCAAGAGACCCAGTACTTC. Translating gives CASSNSGTVNQETQYF.